This T cell receptor beta chain was sequenced during a study of technical replicates of blood from a few donors. Clones were sequenced by immunoSEQ multiplex PCR, and TCRdb holds only the in-frame ones, with some missing. The sample contains 91,000 or so clones, approximately 94% of which appear only once. V was clipped by 5 bases and J by 1 base, with 8 bases between them. The CDR3 loop spans 13 amino acids. CDR1 is LNHDA and CDR2 is SQIVND in the germline V gene (reference sequence). The TCR sequence derives from a human donor in good health. Material for sequencing was T cells isolated from PBMCs. The rearrangement uses TRBV19 and TRBJ1-1; weak D call: TRBD1 (5 bases). In DNA, the CDR3 is TGTGCCAGTAGTGCGACAGCGAACACTGAAGCTTTCTTT. Its protein product is CASSATANTEAFF. The full variable domain, with the rest looked up from reference TRBV19 and TRBJ1-1, is DGGITQSPKYLFRKEGQNVTLSCEQNLNHDAMYWYRQDPGQGLRLIYYSQIVNDFQKGDIAEGYSVSREKKESFPLTVTSAQKNPTAFYLCASSATANTEAFFGQGTRLTVV.